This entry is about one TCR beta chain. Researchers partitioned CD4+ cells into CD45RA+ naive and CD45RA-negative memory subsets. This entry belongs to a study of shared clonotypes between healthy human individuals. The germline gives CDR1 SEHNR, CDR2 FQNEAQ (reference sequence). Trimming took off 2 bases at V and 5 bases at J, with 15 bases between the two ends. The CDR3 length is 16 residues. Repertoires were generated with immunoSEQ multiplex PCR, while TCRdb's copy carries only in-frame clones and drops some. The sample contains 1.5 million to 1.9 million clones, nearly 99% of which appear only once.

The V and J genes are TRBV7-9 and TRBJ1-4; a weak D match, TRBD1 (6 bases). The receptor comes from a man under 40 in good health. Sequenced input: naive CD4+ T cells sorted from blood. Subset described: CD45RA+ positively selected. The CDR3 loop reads CASSLPGTRRNEKLFF. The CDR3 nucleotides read TGTGCCAGCAGCTTACCAGGGACAAGAAGGAATGAAAAACTGTTTTTT.